The clone carrying this TCR beta chain was recorded many times. The antigen is unknown. Sample time point: newly diagnosed GD, antithyroid drugs for less than 3 months. The TCR library used RNA extracted from PBMCs. V was clipped by 0 bases and J by 8 bases, with 12 bases between them. CDR3 size: 14 residues. Germline CDR1 and CDR2: SGHRS and YFSETQ. The data were taken from a study of regulatory T cells in long-lasting Graves disease. General observations from the study: Graves' patients with persistent disease showed TCR diversity lower than patients newly diagnosed.

CDR3-region Arm-PCR and iRepertoire HTBI primers produced the TCR beta libraries. TCRdb reanalysed the multiplex PCR reads using MiXCR and keeps one entry per CDR3 protein. The table shows approximately 470,000 distinct CDR3 sequences, with roughly 17% occurring only once. These data were also filed under a second study, of T cells in Graves' hyperthyroidism and ophthalmopathy. That paper notes: If no ophthalmopathy progression occurred within 18 months, Graves' hyperthyroidism was stable.

The clonotype comes from a man aged 40-49 years with Graves disease. The sequenced sample was peripheral blood mononuclear cells (PBMCs), obtained at new diagnosis, from a patient treated with antithyroid drugs. V usage is TRBV5-1 and J usage is TRBJ2-1; a possible D gene is TRBD2 (6 bases). The CDR3 protein is CASSLDRWGDEQFF. The CDR3, as DNA: TGCGCCAGCAGCTTGGATAGGTGGGGGGATGAGCAGTTCTTC.